This TCR beta chain was observed in a study of T cell repertoires in aging, cancer and after chemotherapy. By proportion, this clonotype is medium-sized. Germline CDR1 SGHRS, CDR2 YFSETQ. The CDR3 is 13 amino acids. Trimming left V 6 bases short and J 8 bases short, with 17 bases between. Amplification of TCR beta used genomic DNA extracted from peripheral blood. A mixed TRB-A/B primer pool amplified rearranged TRB by multiplex touch-down PCR. TCRdb independently ran MiXCR on the multiplex PCR reads; one entry per CDR3 protein. The table has 5,500 to 6,500 distinct CDR3 sequences, roughly 25% seen once.

The chain carries TRBV5-1 and TRBJ1-2, with no clear D. The source is a human donor in good health. Sequenced sample: blood. In DNA, the CDR3 is TGCGCCAGCACCGAGGTTGAAATGGGAGGCTACACCTTC. Protein product: CASTEVEMGGYTF.